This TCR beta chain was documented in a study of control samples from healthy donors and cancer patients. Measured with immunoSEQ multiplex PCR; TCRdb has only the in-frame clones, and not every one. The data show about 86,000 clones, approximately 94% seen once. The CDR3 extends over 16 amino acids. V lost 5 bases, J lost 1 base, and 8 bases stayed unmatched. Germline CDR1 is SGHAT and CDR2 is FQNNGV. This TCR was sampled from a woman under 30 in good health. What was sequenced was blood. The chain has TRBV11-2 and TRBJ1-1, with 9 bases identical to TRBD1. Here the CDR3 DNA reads TGTGCCAGCAGCCACCAACAGGGGGCGGGGAACACTGAAGCTTTCTTT. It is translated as CASSHQQGAGNTEAFF.